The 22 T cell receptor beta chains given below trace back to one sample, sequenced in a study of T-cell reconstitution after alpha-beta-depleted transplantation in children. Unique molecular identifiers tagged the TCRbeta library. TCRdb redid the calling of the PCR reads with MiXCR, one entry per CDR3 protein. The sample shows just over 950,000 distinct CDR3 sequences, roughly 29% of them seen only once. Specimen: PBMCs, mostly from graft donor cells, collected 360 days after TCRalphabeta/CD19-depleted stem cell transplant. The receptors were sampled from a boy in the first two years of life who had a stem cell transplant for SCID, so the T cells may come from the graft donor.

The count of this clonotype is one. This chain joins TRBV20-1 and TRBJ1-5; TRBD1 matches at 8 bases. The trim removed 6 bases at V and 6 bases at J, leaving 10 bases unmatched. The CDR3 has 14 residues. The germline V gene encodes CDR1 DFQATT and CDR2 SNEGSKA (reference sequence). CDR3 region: CSALQDRVLQPQHF. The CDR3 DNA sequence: TGCAGTGCCTTACAGGACAGGGTCCTTCAGCCCCAGCATTTT.

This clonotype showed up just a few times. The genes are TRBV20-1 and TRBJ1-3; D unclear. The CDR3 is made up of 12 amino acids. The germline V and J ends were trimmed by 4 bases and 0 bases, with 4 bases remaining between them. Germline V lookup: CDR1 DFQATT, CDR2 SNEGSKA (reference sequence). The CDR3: CSAKTSGNTIYF. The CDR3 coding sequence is TGCAGTGCTAAGACCTCTGGAAACACCATATATTTT.

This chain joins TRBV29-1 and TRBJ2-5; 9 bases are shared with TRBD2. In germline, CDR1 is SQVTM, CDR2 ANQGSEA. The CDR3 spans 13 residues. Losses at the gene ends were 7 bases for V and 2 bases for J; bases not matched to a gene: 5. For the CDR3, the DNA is TGCAGCGCTGGGCGGGGGGGTCAAGAGACCCAGTACTTC. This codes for CSAGRGGQETQYF.

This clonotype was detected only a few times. DNA of the CDR3: TGCGCCAGCAGCCTCGGGACAGGGTCGGGTCGAGTCCCTGAAGCTTTCTTT. Amino acids: CASSLGTGSGRVPEAFF. V gene TRBV4-1 combines with J gene TRBJ1-1; TRBD1 matches 9 bases. CDR3 length equals 17 residues. V lost 4 bases, J lost 6 bases, and 15 bases stayed unmatched. Germline loops: CDR1 MGHRA, CDR2 YSYEKL.

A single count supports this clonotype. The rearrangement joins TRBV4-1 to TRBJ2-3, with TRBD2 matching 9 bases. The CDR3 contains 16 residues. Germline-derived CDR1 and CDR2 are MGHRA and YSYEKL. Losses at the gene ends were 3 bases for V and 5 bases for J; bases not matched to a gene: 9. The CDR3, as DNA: TGCGCCAGCAGCCAGGATTGGCGGGGGGGCGAAGATACGCAGTATTTT. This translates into CASSQDWRGGEDTQYF.

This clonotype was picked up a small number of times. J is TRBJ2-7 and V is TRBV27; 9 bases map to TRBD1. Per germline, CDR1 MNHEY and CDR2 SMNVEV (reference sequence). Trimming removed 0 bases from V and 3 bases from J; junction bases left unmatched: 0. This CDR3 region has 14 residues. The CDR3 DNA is TGTGCCAGCAGTTTATCGACAGGGGGCTACGAGCAGTACTTC. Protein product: CASSLSTGGYEQYF.

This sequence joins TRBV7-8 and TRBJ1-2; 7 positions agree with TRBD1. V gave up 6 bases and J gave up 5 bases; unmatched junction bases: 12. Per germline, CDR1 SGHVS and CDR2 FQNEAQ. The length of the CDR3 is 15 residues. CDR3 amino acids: CASSSAGQRAYGYTF. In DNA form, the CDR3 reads TGTGCCAGCAGTTCCGCGGGACAGCGGGCATATGGCTACACCTTC.

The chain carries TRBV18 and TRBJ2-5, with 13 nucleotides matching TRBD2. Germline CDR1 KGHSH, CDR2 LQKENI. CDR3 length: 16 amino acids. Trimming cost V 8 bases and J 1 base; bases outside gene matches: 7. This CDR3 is CASTRTSGGLQETQYF. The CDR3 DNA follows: TGTGCCAGCACACGGACTAGCGGGGGCCTCCAAGAGACCCAGTACTTC.

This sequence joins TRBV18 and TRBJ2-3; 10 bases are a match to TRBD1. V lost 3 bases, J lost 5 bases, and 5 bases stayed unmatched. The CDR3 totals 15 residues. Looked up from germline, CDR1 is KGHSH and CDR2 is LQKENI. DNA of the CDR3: TGTGCCAGCTCACCGGGACAGGGGCGAGGAGATACGCAGTATTTT. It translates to CASSPGQGRGDTQYF.

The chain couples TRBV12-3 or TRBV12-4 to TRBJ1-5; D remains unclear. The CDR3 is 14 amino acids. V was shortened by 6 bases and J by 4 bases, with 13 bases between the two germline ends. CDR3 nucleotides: TGTGCCAGCAGCCCAGGCGACGTGAATCAGCCCCAGCATTTT. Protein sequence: CASSPGDVNQPQHF.

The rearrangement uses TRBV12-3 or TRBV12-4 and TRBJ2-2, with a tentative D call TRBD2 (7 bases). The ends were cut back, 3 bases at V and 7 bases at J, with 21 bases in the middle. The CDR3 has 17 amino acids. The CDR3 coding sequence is TGTGCCAGCAGTTTCCCGTCCGAGGGGCGGGGGCACGGGGAGCTGTTTTTT. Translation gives CASSFPSEGRGHGELFF.

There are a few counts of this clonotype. CDR3 amino acids: CASSMGRVSSPLHF. CDR3 DNA: TGTGCCAGTAGTATGGGCAGGGTGAGTTCACCCCTCCACTTT. The chain joins TRBV19 to TRBJ1-6, with D maybe TRBD1 (5 bases). CDR3 length: 14 amino acids. Per germline, CDR1 LNHDA and CDR2 SQIVND (reference sequence). The V end lost 3 bases, the J end lost 9 bases, and 12 bases lay between the germline ends.

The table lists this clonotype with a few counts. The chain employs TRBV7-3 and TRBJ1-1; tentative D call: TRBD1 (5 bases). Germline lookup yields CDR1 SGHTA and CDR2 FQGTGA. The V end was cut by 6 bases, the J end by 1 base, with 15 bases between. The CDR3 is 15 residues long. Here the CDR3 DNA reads TGTGCCAGCAGTCGTGAGGGACGAAGGAACACTGAAGCTTTCTTT. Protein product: CASSREGRRNTEAFF.

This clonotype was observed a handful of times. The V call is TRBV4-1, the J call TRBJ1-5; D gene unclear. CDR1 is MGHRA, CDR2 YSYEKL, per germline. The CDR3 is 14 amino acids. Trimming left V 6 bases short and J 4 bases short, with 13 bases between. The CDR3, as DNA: TGCGCCAGCAGTGCTGGCCGGCTAAATCAGCCCCAGCATTTT. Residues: CASSAGRLNQPQHF.

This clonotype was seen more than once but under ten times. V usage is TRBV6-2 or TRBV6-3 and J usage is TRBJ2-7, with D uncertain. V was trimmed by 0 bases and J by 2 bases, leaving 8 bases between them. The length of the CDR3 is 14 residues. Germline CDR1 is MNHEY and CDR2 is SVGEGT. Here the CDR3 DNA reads TGTGCCAGCAGTTACTCTGGCGAACCCTACGAGCAGTACTTC. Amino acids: CASSYSGEPYEQYF.

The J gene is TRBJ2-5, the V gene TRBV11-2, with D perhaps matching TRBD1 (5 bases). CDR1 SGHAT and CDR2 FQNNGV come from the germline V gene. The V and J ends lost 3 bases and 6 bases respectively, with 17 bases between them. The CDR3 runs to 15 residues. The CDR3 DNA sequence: TGTGCCAGCAGCTTTCTTAAAGGGGCAGGGAAGACCCAGTACTTC. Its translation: CASSFLKGAGKTQYF.

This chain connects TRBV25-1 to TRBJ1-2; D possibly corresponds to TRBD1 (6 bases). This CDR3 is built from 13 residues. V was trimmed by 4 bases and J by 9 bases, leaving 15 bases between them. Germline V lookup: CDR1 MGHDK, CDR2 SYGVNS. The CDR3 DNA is TGTGCCAGCAGTGGGGACACCTCTAGGAGCTACACCTTC. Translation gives CASSGDTSRSYTF.

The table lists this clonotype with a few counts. The CDR3 nucleotides read TGCAGTGCCCCCGGGACTAGCGGGGGGCGACAGTTCTTC. The encoded protein is CSAPGTSGGRQFF. This sequence joins TRBV20-1 and TRBJ2-1; TRBD2 matches 15 bases. J gave up 13 bases and V 6 bases, and 7 bases lay outside the gene matches. The CDR3 totals 13 residues. Germline CDR1 reads DFQATT; CDR2 reads SNEGSKA (reference sequence).

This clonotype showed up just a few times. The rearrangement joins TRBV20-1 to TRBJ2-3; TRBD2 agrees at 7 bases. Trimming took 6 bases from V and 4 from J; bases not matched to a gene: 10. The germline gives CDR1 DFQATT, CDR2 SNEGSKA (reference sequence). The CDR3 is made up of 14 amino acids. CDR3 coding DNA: TGCAGTGCGGGGAGGGCCCGGAGGTCAGATACGCAGTATTTT. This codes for CSAGRARRSDTQYF.

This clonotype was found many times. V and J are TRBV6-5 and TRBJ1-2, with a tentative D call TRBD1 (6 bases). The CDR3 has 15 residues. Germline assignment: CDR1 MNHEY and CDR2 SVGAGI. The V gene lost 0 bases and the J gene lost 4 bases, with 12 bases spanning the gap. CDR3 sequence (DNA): TGTGCCAGCAGTTACTCTAGATCAGGGGTCTATGGCTACACCTTC. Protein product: CASSYSRSGVYGYTF.

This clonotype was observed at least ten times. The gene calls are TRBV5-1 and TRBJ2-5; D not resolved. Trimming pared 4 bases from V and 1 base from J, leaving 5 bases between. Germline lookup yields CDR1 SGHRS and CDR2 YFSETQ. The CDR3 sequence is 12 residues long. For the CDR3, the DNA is TGCGCCAGCAGCGCTCCCCAAGAGACCCAGTACTTC. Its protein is CASSAPQETQYF.

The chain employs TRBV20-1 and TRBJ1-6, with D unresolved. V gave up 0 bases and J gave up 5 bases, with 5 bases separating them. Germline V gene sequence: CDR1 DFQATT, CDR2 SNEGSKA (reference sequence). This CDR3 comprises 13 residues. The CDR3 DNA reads TGCAGTGCTAGAGAGGATCATAATTCACCCCTCCACTTT. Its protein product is CSAREDHNSPLHF.